This T cell receptor beta chain derives from a study of pediatric ulcerative colitis. Study-wide results and limits: This repertoire reflects total lymphocytes rather than subpopulations like regulatory T cells.

During colonoscopy, one to two rectal pinch biopsies were collected. The CDR3 has 15 residues. Method: immunoSEQ multiplex PCR; TCRdb's copy keeps in-frame clones and lacks some. The table lists around 16,000 clones, over 70% of them singletons, with about 7.9% in the top ten. This clone has a single count. As yet, its antigen is unknown. The chain combines TRBV7-5 with TRBJ1-2; the D segment call TRBD1 is taken from the table without a DNA check. TRBV7-5 is assigned pseudogene status. This TCR was sampled from a boy aged 10-17 years who was a control in a study of pediatric ulcerative colitis. The sequenced material came from gut tissue. The CDR3 bases are TGTGCCAGCAGCTTAAACAGTCCAACGGTCTATGGCTACACCTTC. Encoded protein: CASSLNSPTVYGYTF.